The clone carrying this TCR beta chain was counted at least ten times. The CDR3 has 12 residues. V lost 0 bases and J 10 bases, leaving 8 bases between the germline ends. Germline-derived CDR1 and CDR2 are SGHNT and YYREEE (reference sequence). Construction of the TCRbeta library involved unique molecular identifiers. TCRdb ran MiXCR on the PCR reads and lists one entry per CDR3 protein. The table lists 300,000 to 400,000 distinct CDR3 sequences, about an eighth of them singletons. The data belong to a study of T-cell reconstitution after alpha-beta-depleted transplantation in children. This chain links TRBV5-4 with TRBJ2-1, with D possibly being TRBD1 (6 bases). The material was PBMCs, obtained from the stem cell graft. This receptor was identified in a human donor who donated a stem cell graft to a child with Fanconi anemia. This CDR3 is CASSLGDMEQFF. The CDR3 DNA reads TGTGCCAGCAGCTTGGGGGACATGGAGCAGTTCTTC.